This T cell receptor (beta chain) was captured in a study of identical twins. This clonotype was seen more than once but under ten times. Its antigen remains unknown. An end of the junction differs from the germline gene, which may be a read error. TCRdb re-called the 5' RACE reads through MiXCR, storing one row per CDR3 protein. Altogether over 200,000 distinct CDR3 sequences are present, around 10% being singletons, with the ten largest covering 5% to 5.5%. Findings of the study overall: Reduced insertions were recorded for abundant cord blood beta clonotypes, with no such pattern in memory repertoires. Alpha sequences out of frame and shared by twins had excess low generation probability.

In every case, the donor was a healthy Caucasian. CDR1 and CDR2 (germline): SGHAT, FQNNGV. CDR3 size: 15 residues. The V gene is TRBV11-2, the J gene TRBJ2-4; D ambiguous. Sequencing was carried out using memory (CD45RO+) T cells sorted from blood. This sequence was found in a young woman in good health. The CDR3 DNA reads as TGTGCCAGCAGCCTAGAGGTGTTCGCTAAAAACATTCAGTACTTC. Translation gives CASSLEVFAKNIQYF.